A single sample gave rise to the 23 T cell receptor beta chains below, sequenced in a study of cytotoxic CD8 clonotypes in ibrutinib-treated CLL. Using immunoSEQ multiplex PCR, the repertoire was profiled, and TCRdb retains in-frame clones only, with some absent. The sample carries some 200,000 clones, over 65% recorded once. Material: PBMCs, obtained after 12 months of ibrutinib treatment. These receptor sequences come from a human donor with chronic lymphocytic leukemia.

The chain recombines TRBV5-4 with TRBJ1-3; 7 bases fit TRBD1. Trimming at V came to 4 bases and at J to 0 bases, leaving 10 bases not matched to a gene. Germline V gene sequence: CDR1 SGHNT, CDR2 YYREEE (reference sequence). The CDR3 consists of 17 residues. Written as DNA, the CDR3 is TGTGCCAGCAGCGAGGGGACAGCTGGATACTCTGGAAACACCATATATTTT. It codes for CASSEGTAGYSGNTIYF.

The chain has TRBV28 and TRBJ2-1; 13 bases match TRBD2. V shed 4 bases and J 1 base; nucleotides not matched to a gene: 1. CDR1 and CDR2 (germline): MDHEN, SYDVKM. CDR3 size: 16 residues. The CDR3 loop is CASSSLAGGSYNEQFF. The CDR3 nucleotides are TGTGCCAGCAGTTCACTAGCGGGGGGGTCCTACAATGAGCAGTTCTTC.

This clone was seen a handful of times. The chain combines TRBV10-3 with TRBJ1-2; 10 nucleotides line up with TRBD1. Looked up from germline, CDR1 is ENHRY and CDR2 is SYGVKD. This CDR3 is built from 14 residues. Trimming took 6 bases from V and 2 from J; bases not matched to a gene: 3. The CDR3 reads CAISGDRGNYGYTF. The CDR3 DNA sequence: TGTGCCATCAGCGGGGACAGGGGAAACTATGGCTACACCTTC.

This sequence joins TRBV13 and TRBJ2-1; TRBD2 agrees at 9 bases. Germline CDR1 PRHDT, CDR2 FYEKMQ (reference sequence). The trim removed 6 bases at V and 6 bases at J, leaving 12 bases unmatched. CDR3 length: 16 residues. CDR3 in amino acids: CASRRGRAGGSNEQFF. Here the CDR3 DNA reads TGTGCCAGCAGGCGTGGACGAGCGGGAGGTTCCAATGAGCAGTTCTTC.

This chain connects TRBV18 to TRBJ1-1; 9 bases are a match to TRBD1. With V trimmed by 6 bases and J by 3 bases, 5 bases remained unmatched. The CDR3 contains 14 residues. CDR1 is KGHSH and CDR2 is LQKENI in the germline V gene. CDR3 coding DNA: TGTGCCAGCTCTCACAGGGGGCCGGACACTGAAGCTTTCTTT. Translated, it gives CASSHRGPDTEAFF.

The V call is TRBV7-8, the J call TRBJ1-4; TRBD1 matches at 7 bases. CDR3 length equals 15 residues. After removal of 5 bases from V and 5 bases from J, the junction contained 8 bases not matched to a gene. Germline CDR1 is SGHVS and CDR2 is FQNEAQ. The CDR3 loop reads CASSARQGQNEKLFF. The CDR3 DNA reads TGTGCCAGCAGCGCCCGACAGGGTCAAAATGAAAAACTGTTTTTT.

The rearrangement uses TRBV27 and TRBJ1-1, with TRBD1 as a possible D gene (5 bases). Per the germline V gene, CDR1 is MNHEY and CDR2 is SMNVEV (reference sequence). The CDR3 consists of 11 residues. V was trimmed by 4 bases and J by 10 bases, leaving 10 bases between them. In nucleotides, the CDR3 is TGTGCCAGCAGTTACAGAGGGGTAGCTTTCTTT. This gives the protein CASSYRGVAFF.

The CDR3 coding sequence is TGTGCCAGCAGCGTAGATCCGGGGGGCCCGAACAATGAGCAGTTCTTC. Its translation: CASSVDPGGPNNEQFF. The V gene is TRBV9, the J gene TRBJ2-1; a weak D match, TRBD2 (7 bases). With 0 bases removed from V and 5 bases from J, the gap between germline ends came to 15 bases. Germline values: CDR1 SGDLS, CDR2 YYNGEE. This CDR3 has 16 residues.

This chain links TRBV2 with TRBJ2-1; perhaps TRBD1 as D (6 bases). The CDR3 has 17 amino acids. Germline lookup yields CDR1 SNHLY and CDR2 FYNNEI. V lost 5 bases to trimming and J lost 0 bases, with 17 bases between them. The CDR3 DNA sequence: TGTGCCAGCAGTCGGCTAGAACTACAGGGCTCCTACAATGAGCAGTTCTTC. This gives the protein CASSRLELQGSYNEQFF.

In this sample, this clone turned up once. The genes are TRBV7-3 and TRBJ1-1; D ambiguous. Trimming shortened V by 5 bases and J by 0 bases, and 10 bases separated the two germline ends. The CDR3 length is 14 residues. Looked up from germline, CDR1 is SGHTA and CDR2 is FQGTGA. DNA of the CDR3: TGTGCCAGCAGCGCAGGACGGATGAACACTGAAGCTTTCTTT. This encodes CASSAGRMNTEAFF. Filled out from reference TRBV7-3 and TRBJ1-1, the complete variable domain reads GAGVSQTPSNKVTEKGKYVELRCDPISGHTALYWYRQSLGQGPEFLIYFQGTGAADDSGLPNDRFFAVRPEGSVSTLKIQRTERGDSAVYLCASSAGRMNTEAFFGQGTRLTVV.

V is TRBV28 and J is TRBJ2-7, with 9 bases fitting TRBD1. CDR3 length equals 14 residues. V trimming: 2 bases; J trimming: 5 bases; junction bases outside the gene matches: 4. CDR1 is MDHEN and CDR2 is SYDVKM in the germline V gene. CDR3 sequence: CASSLPGQGHEQYF. The DNA of the CDR3 is TGTGCCAGCAGTTTACCGGGACAGGGCCACGAGCAGTACTTC.

The V and J genes are TRBV30 and TRBJ2-5; no clear D. The ends were cut back, 3 bases at V and 0 bases at J, with 5 bases in the middle. Germline CDR1 reads GTSNPN; CDR2 reads SVGIG (reference sequence). This CDR3 is built from 12 residues. The CDR3 sequence: CAWRGNQETQYF. The CDR3 DNA sequence: TGTGCCTGGAGGGGCAACCAAGAGACCCAGTACTTC.

The chain uses TRBV9 and TRBJ2-1, with 11 bases fitting TRBD2. This CDR3 spans 19 amino acids. Per the germline V gene, CDR1 is SGDLS and CDR2 is YYNGEE. With V trimmed by 4 bases and J by 7 bases, 19 bases remained unmatched. The CDR3 spells CASSSTIHTSGSLRNEQFF. In DNA form, the CDR3 reads TGTGCCAGCAGCTCCACAATCCATACTAGCGGGAGTTTGCGGAATGAGCAGTTCTTC.

The CDR3 spells CASSEHGGHTDTQYF. The CDR3 nucleotides read TGCGCCAGCAGTGAACACGGGGGGCACACAGATACGCAGTATTTT. V usage is TRBV10-1 and J usage is TRBJ2-3; perhaps TRBD2 as D (7 bases). Trimming left V 3 bases short and J 2 bases short, with 12 bases between. Germline V gives CDR1 WNHNN, CDR2 SYGVQD (reference sequence). The CDR3 extends over 15 amino acids.

The chain uses TRBV21-1 and TRBJ2-5; TRBD2 is the table's D call and was not checked against the DNA. TRBV21-1 is a recognized pseudogene. This CDR3 has 16 amino acids. CDR3 in amino acids: CASSKRIREGLETQYF. CDR3 DNA sequence: TGTGCCAGCAGCAAAAGGATTCGGGAAGGGCTGGAGACCCAGTACTTC.

This clone was counted a few times. The chain couples TRBV5-8 to TRBJ2-7; possible D gene TRBD1, 6 bases. The ends were cut back, 4 bases at V and 2 bases at J, with 16 bases in the middle. CDR1 is SGHTS, CDR2 YDEGEE, per germline. CDR3 length: 15 residues. CDR3 sequence reads: CASSVRQAIPYEQYF. CDR3 bases: TGTGCCAGCAGCGTACGACAGGCCATCCCCTACGAGCAGTACTTC.

The chain joins TRBV4-1 to TRBJ1-3; the D is unclear. From germline, CDR1 is MGHRA and CDR2 YSYEKL. The CDR3 consists of 17 residues. Between the trimmed V and J ends, which lost 6 bases and 0 bases, there was a span of 18 bases. The CDR3 DNA sequence: TGCGCCAGCAGTAACCTGGGGAAGGACCTCTCTGGAAACACCATATATTTT. Its protein is CASSNLGKDLSGNTIYF.

The rearrangement uses TRBV9 and TRBJ2-3; 10 bases agree with TRBD1. V lost 0 bases to trimming and J lost 4 bases; unmatched junction nucleotides: 14. The CDR3 sequence is 19 residues long. Germline V CDR1 and CDR2: SGDLS, YYNGEE. The CDR3 region is CASSVATDDVGTGADTQYF. CDR3 bases: TGTGCCAGCAGCGTAGCCACCGATGACGTCGGGACAGGGGCAGATACGCAGTATTTT.

The rearrangement joins TRBV6-5 to TRBJ1-2; a possible D gene is TRBD1 (5 bases). This CDR3 is 14 amino acids long. Germline V gene lookup returns CDR1 MNHEY and CDR2 SVGAGI. V was clipped by 2 bases and J by 2 bases, with 9 bases between them. In DNA, the CDR3 is TGTGCCAGCAGTTACGTGCAGGGAAACTATGGCTACACCTTC. It codes for CASSYVQGNYGYTF.

This chain links TRBV6-6 with TRBJ1-2, with D possibly TRBD1 on 5 matching bases. CDR1 and CDR2 from the germline V gene are MNHNY and SVGAGI (reference sequence). The V end was cut by 6 bases, the J end by 8 bases, with 16 bases between. CDR3 size: 13 residues. The CDR3 nucleotides are TGTGCCAGCAGGACCGGGACCGGAGGGGGCTACACCTTC. Protein product: CASRTGTGGGYTF.

The chain has TRBV7-3 and TRBJ1-1; D call uncertain. Germline V gene lookup returns CDR1 SGHTA and CDR2 FQGTGA. V lost 1 base and J lost 4, with 7 bases in between. This CDR3 spans 13 amino acids. The CDR3 region has the DNA TGTGCCAGCAGCTTAAGAATGCTCACTGAAGCTTTCTTT. This sequence encodes CASSLRMLTEAFF.

CDR3 protein: CASSAGTGIGTGELFF. CDR3 nucleotides: TGTGCCAGCAGCGCGGGGACAGGGATCGGCACCGGGGAGCTGTTTTTT. The V gene is TRBV11-2, the J gene TRBJ2-2, with 9 bases matching TRBD1. The length of the CDR3 is 16 residues. Germline loops: CDR1 SGHAT, CDR2 FQNNGV. Trimming cost V 5 bases and J 4 bases; bases outside gene matches: 8.

This clone was counted between two and nine times. The DNA for the CDR3 is TGTGCCAGCAGTGAGCGGGAGCTAGATACGCAGTATTTT. Amino acids: CASSERELDTQYF. The V call is TRBV2, the J call TRBJ2-3, with 7 bases identical to TRBD2. The CDR3 contains 13 residues. Germline V gene lookup returns CDR1 SNHLY and CDR2 FYNNEI. Germline trimming cut 3 bases from V and 5 bases from J; bases unmatched to any gene: 2.